These 6 T cell receptor beta chains originate from one sample sequenced in a study of T cell repertoires in cytomegalovirus infection. Each CDR3 protein gets one entry after TCRdb re-called the reads with MiXCR. Of 250,000 or so distinct CDR3 sequences in the sample, roughly 12% were seen once. Sequences were obtained from PBMCs. These receptors were obtained from a human donor in good health (CMV status not recorded). Some clones in this sample may be carry-over from other donors' samples.

This clonotype has at least ten counts. The V gene is TRBV7-2, the J gene TRBJ2-7; D is undetermined. The ends were cut back, 5 bases at V and 2 bases at J, with 13 bases in the middle. The CDR3 is made up of 14 amino acids. Germline CDR1 reads SGHTA; CDR2 reads FQGNSA. In DNA, the CDR3 is TGTGCCAGCAGCGCTCCGGGCCTAACCTACGAGCAGTACTTC. It is translated as CASSAPGLTYEQYF.

This clonotype was recorded many times. This chain uses TRBV7-8 with TRBJ1-1; D is perhaps TRBD1 (5 bases). This CDR3 is 16 amino acids long. The germline V gene has CDR1 SGHVS and CDR2 FQNEAQ. The V end lost 5 bases, the J end lost 2 bases, and 18 bases lay between the germline ends. The CDR3 coding sequence is TGTGCCAGCAGCCTTCACGGGGAGGGGATAAACACTGAAGCTTTCTTT. The encoded protein is CASSLHGEGINTEAFF.

This clonotype was detected many times. This chain links TRBV2 with TRBJ1-5; 9 bases line up with TRBD1. The CDR3 sequence is 14 residues long. The V segment lost 7 bases and the J segment 7 bases; nucleotides outside the gene matches: 8. CDR1 SNHLY and CDR2 FYNNEI come from the germline V gene. The CDR3 DNA sequence: TGTGCCAGCAAGGGAGAACAGGGGGCCCAGCCCCAGCATTTT. This gives the protein CASKGEQGAQPQHF.

This clonotype was seen many times. The chain employs TRBV7-2 and TRBJ1-5; D possibly corresponds to TRBD1 (5 bases). The CDR3 consists of 14 residues. The germline V gene has CDR1 SGHTA and CDR2 FQGNSA. With 1 base removed from V and 7 bases from J, the gap between germline ends came to 11 bases. The CDR3 DNA is TGTGCCAGCAGCTTAGGGGGCTCAGGGCAGCCCCAGCATTTT. It yields the protein CASSLGGSGQPQHF.

Ten or more counts support this clonotype. The V call is TRBV19, the J call TRBJ1-5; no clear D. The CDR3 loop spans 13 amino acids. V was cut by 8 bases and J by 3 bases, with 11 bases left in between. CDR1 LNHDA and CDR2 SQIVND come from the germline V gene (reference sequence). CDR3 amino acids: CASGLDNNQPQHF. The DNA of the CDR3 is TGTGCCAGTGGACTTGACAACAATCAGCCCCAGCATTTT.

This chain links TRBV28 with TRBJ2-1; TRBD2 matches at 8 bases. The V segment lost 8 bases and the J segment 2 bases; nucleotides outside the gene matches: 17. The germline V gene encodes CDR1 MDHEN and CDR2 SYDVKM. The CDR3 extends over 18 amino acids. Written as DNA, the CDR3 is TGTGCCAGCCACAGAAGGGGAGTGGCTAGCGGGCCCTACAATGAGCAGTTCTTC. The encoded protein is CASHRRGVASGPYNEQFF.